Each of the 23 T cell receptor beta chains below was sequenced from the same sample in a study of blood T cell repertoires in COVID-19. Using immunoSEQ multiplex PCR, the repertoire was profiled, and TCRdb retains in-frame clones only, with some absent. Seen here are 50,000 to 75,000 clones, about 90% observed once, and the top ten hold 20% to 25%. Sample: peripheral blood. The receptors come from a woman aged 45-60 years with active or convalescent COVID-19.

V and J are TRBV7-9 and TRBJ2-1; TRBD1 matches at 7 bases. The CDR3 length is 17 residues. J lost 0 bases, V lost 1 base, and 6 bases had no gene match. Germline CDR1 SEHNR, CDR2 FQNEAQ (reference sequence). The CDR3 sequence: CASSLVEGAGSYNEQFF. CDR3 nucleotides: TGTGCCAGCAGCTTAGTCGAGGGGGCGGGCTCCTACAATGAGCAGTTCTTC.

The gene calls are TRBV7-9 and TRBJ2-1; 9 nucleotides align to TRBD2. This CDR3 has 16 amino acids. Trimming cost V 3 bases and J 7 bases; bases outside gene matches: 10. The V gene's germline CDR1 is SEHNR and CDR2 FQNEAQ (reference sequence). CDR3 residues: CASSFSGSRLGNEQFF. CDR3 bases: TGTGCCAGCAGCTTTAGCGGGAGCCGCCTCGGGAATGAGCAGTTCTTC.

The rearrangement links TRBV21-1 to TRBJ1-1; the D call in the table, TRBD1, was not verified against the DNA. TRBV21-1 is listed as a pseudogene. The CDR3 runs 17 residues. The CDR3 sequence is CASSKVGPGDQNTEAFF. CDR3 nucleotides: TGTGCCAGCAGCAAAGTTGGGCCAGGGGATCAGAACACTGAAGCTTTCTTT.

CDR3 in amino acids: CASSPRWSNQPQHF. The CDR3 coding sequence is TGTGCCAGCAGCCCTCGGTGGAGCAATCAGCCCCAGCATTTT. V and J are TRBV5-6 and TRBJ1-5; the D is unclear. The CDR3 consists of 14 residues. The V end lost 4 bases, the J end lost 1 base, and 9 bases lay between the germline ends. CDR1 and CDR2 from the germline V gene are SGHDT and YYEEEE.

J is TRBJ1-1 and V is TRBV5-1; no reliable D call. CDR1 is SGHRS, CDR2 YFSETQ, per germline. The length of the CDR3 is 14 residues. Trimming stripped 5 bases from V and 1 base from J, with 12 bases between. DNA for the CDR3: TGCGCCAGCAGGTGGTGGAGTGGGAACACTGAAGCTTTCTTT. Protein sequence: CASRWWSGNTEAFF.

V usage is TRBV3-1 (or the pseudogene TRBV3-2) and J usage is TRBJ2-1; D is perhaps TRBD2 (5 bases). The germline V and J ends were trimmed by 4 bases and 6 bases, with 7 bases remaining between them. Germline V gene lookup returns CDR1 LGHDT and CDR2 YNNKEL (reference sequence). CDR3 length: 12 residues. The CDR3, as DNA: TGTGCCAGCAGCCTAACTAGCAATGAGCAGTTCTTC. Its protein is CASSLTSNEQFF.

This chain joins TRBV5-1 and TRBJ1-1; unclear D gene. Germline lookup yields CDR1 SGHRS and CDR2 YFSETQ. The V gene lost 2 bases and the J gene lost 1 base, with 12 bases spanning the gap. The CDR3 runs to 15 residues. The CDR3 loop is CASSLTWGANTEAFF. The CDR3, as DNA: TGCGCCAGCAGCTTAACATGGGGAGCGAACACTGAAGCTTTCTTT. Variable domain in full (rest from reference TRBV5-1 and TRBJ1-1): KAGVTQTPRYLIKTRGQQVTLSCSPISGHRSVSWYQQTPGQGLQFLFEYFSETQRNKGNFPGRFSGRQFSNSRSEMNVSTLELGDSALYLCASSLTWGANTEAFFGQGTRLTVV.

This chain connects TRBV11-2 to TRBJ2-2; 7 positions agree with TRBD1. The CDR3 runs to 15 residues. J was trimmed by 5 bases and V by 6 bases; bases with no gene match: 9. Germline CDR1 reads SGHAT; CDR2 reads FQNNGV. CDR3 nucleotides: TGTGCCAGCAGGTACCGGGACAGTCTAACCGGGGAGCTGTTTTTT. This codes for CASRYRDSLTGELFF.

V usage is TRBV6-5 and J usage is TRBJ1-4; a weak D match, TRBD1 (6 bases). Germline V lookup: CDR1 MNHEY, CDR2 SVGAGI. The CDR3 spans 13 residues. V dropped 8 bases and J dropped 8 bases, with 15 bases sitting between them. CDR3 sequence: CASFNRALEKLFF. The CDR3 DNA sequence: TGTGCCAGCTTCAACAGGGCTTTAGAAAAACTGTTTTTT.

This clone appeared a single time. V is TRBV30 and J is TRBJ2-1; D is possibly TRBD1 (5 bases). Trimming stripped 3 bases from V and 3 bases from J, with 6 bases between. Germline CDR1 is GTSNPN and CDR2 is SVGIG (reference sequence). This CDR3 has 12 amino acids. CDR3 residues: CAWRQDYNEQFF. In nucleotides, the CDR3 is TGTGCCTGGAGACAGGACTACAATGAGCAGTTCTTC.

V is TRBV24-1 and J is TRBJ2-1; 12 bases agree with TRBD1. V trimming: 4 bases; J trimming: 8 bases; junction bases outside the gene matches: 8. Germline V gives CDR1 KGHDR, CDR2 SFDVKD. The CDR3 is made up of 16 amino acids. CDR3 nucleotides: TGTGCCACCAGTGACCCCGGGACAGGGGGCCGGGATGAGCAGTTCTTC. Its translation is CATSDPGTGGRDEQFF.

J is TRBJ1-6 and V is TRBV6-1, with 7 bases matching TRBD1. CDR1 and CDR2 from the germline V gene are MNHNS and SASEGT. The CDR3 has 13 amino acids. With 2 bases clipped from V and 11 bases from J, the junction kept 3 bases outside the gene matches. The CDR3 sequence is CASSEQGQPPLHF. The CDR3 nucleotides are TGTGCCAGCAGTGAACAGGGACAGCCACCCCTCCACTTT.

CDR3 in DNA: TGTGCCAGCAGCTTGGGCCAGGGACTAGCGGGAGGAAATGAGCAGTTCTTC. This codes for CASSLGQGLAGGNEQFF. This chain connects TRBV5-6 to TRBJ2-1; TRBD2 aligns across 15 bases. Germline loops: CDR1 SGHDT, CDR2 YYEEEE. The CDR3 sequence is 17 residues long. J was trimmed by 7 bases and V by 0 bases; bases with no gene match: 5.

A single count supports this clone. The chain has TRBV3-1 (or the pseudogene TRBV3-2) and TRBJ2-1; 8 bases line up with TRBD2. Germline V gene sequence: CDR1 LGHDT, CDR2 YNNKEL (reference sequence). CDR3 length: 14 amino acids. V shed 4 bases and J 13 bases; nucleotides not matched to a gene: 12. In DNA, the CDR3 is TGTGCCAGCAGCCCTCCCGGGACTAGGGACATACAGTTCTTC. Encoded protein: CASSPPGTRDIQFF.

This clone was detected a few times. The chain carries TRBV7-8 and TRBJ1-5; the match to TRBD1 covers 10 bases. The V gene end was trimmed by 5 bases and the J gene end by 4 bases; junction bases not matched to a gene: 20. In germline, CDR1 is SGHVS, CDR2 FQNEAQ. The CDR3 has 20 residues. CDR3 sequence: CASSPEPLAATGGNNQPQHF. Here the CDR3 DNA reads TGTGCCAGCAGCCCCGAGCCTCTGGCCGCGACAGGGGGCAATAATCAGCCCCAGCATTTT. The complete variable domain, with remaining parts taken from reference TRBV7-8 and TRBJ1-5, reads GAGVSQSPRYKVAKRGQDVALRCDPISGHVSLFWYQQALGQGPEFLTYFQNEAQLDKSGLPSDRFFAERPEGSVSTLKIQRTQQEDSAVYLCASSPEPLAATGGNNQPQHFGDGTRLSIL.

The chain carries TRBV6-6 and TRBJ2-2, with 7 bases identical to TRBD2. The CDR3 consists of 16 residues. V was clipped by 5 bases and J by 2 bases; unmatched bases: 8. CDR1 is MNHNY and CDR2 is SVGAGI in the germline V gene (reference sequence). The chain's CDR3 is CASSKVGRVNTGELFF. The DNA of the CDR3 is TGTGCCAGCAGTAAAGTGGGGAGGGTTAACACCGGGGAGCTGTTTTTT.

The V call is TRBV5-6, the J call TRBJ2-2; TRBD1 agrees at 7 bases. Germline-derived CDR1 and CDR2 are SGHDT and YYEEEE. With 4 bases clipped from V and 0 bases from J, the junction kept 3 bases outside the gene matches. The CDR3 consists of 15 residues. DNA for the CDR3: TGTGCCAGCAGCCAGGGGGAGACGAACACCGGGGAGCTGTTTTTT. Translation: CASSQGETNTGELFF.

This sequence joins TRBV18 and TRBJ2-5; possibly TRBD2 for D (5 bases). The V and J ends lost 0 bases and 4 bases respectively, with 9 bases between them. Germline CDR1 and CDR2: KGHSH and LQKENI. The length of the CDR3 is 14 residues. CDR3 nucleotide sequence: TGTGCCAGCTCACCACCTGACGGGGTAGAGACCCAGTACTTC. Its protein product is CASSPPDGVETQYF. The complete variable domain, with remaining parts taken from reference TRBV18 and TRBJ2-5, reads NAGVMQNPRHLVRRRGQEARLRCSPMKGHSHVYWYRQLPEEGLKFMVYLQKENIIDESGMPKERFSAEFPKEGPSILRIQQVVRGDSAAYFCASSPPDGVETQYFGPGTRLLVL.

This rearrangement joins TRBV5-4 to TRBJ2-6; D is undetermined. CDR3 length: 16 amino acids. V dropped 5 bases and J dropped 1 base, with 13 bases sitting between them. The germline CDR1 and CDR2 sequences are SGHNT and YYREEE (reference sequence). The CDR3 region has the DNA TGTGCCAGCAGTCCTTCCCAGATATCTGGGGCCAACGTCCTGACTTTC. It encodes CASSPSQISGANVLTF.

The genes are TRBV27 and TRBJ2-7; the match to TRBD1 covers 9 bases. The CDR3 spans 16 residues. V was pared by 4 bases and J by 3 bases, with 10 bases of the junction left unmatched. CDR1 is MNHEY and CDR2 is SMNVEV in the germline V gene (reference sequence). For the CDR3, the DNA is TGTGCCAGCAGTTATTCCCTCCGGGACAGGGACTACGAGCAGTACTTC. Translating gives CASSYSLRDRDYEQYF.

J is TRBJ1-5 and V is TRBV6-4; 9 bases line up with TRBD1. Germline CDR1 reads MRHNA; CDR2 reads SNTAGT. The CDR3 runs to 15 residues. J was trimmed by 3 bases and V by 8 bases; bases with no gene match: 8. The CDR3 reads CASLALQGANQPQHF. The CDR3 nucleotides are TGTGCCAGCCTAGCTCTACAGGGGGCCAATCAGCCCCAGCATTTT.

V usage is TRBV3-1 (or the pseudogene TRBV3-2) and J usage is TRBJ1-5; tentative D call: TRBD1 (5 bases). The CDR3 totals 20 residues. V lost 0 bases, J lost 2 bases, and 23 bases lay in between. CDR1 is LGHDT and CDR2 is YNNKEL in the germline V gene (reference sequence). DNA for the CDR3: TGTGCCAGCAGCCAAGATTCGGGACTACGGGGACCCTTTGGCAATCAGCCCCAGCATTTT. It codes for CASSQDSGLRGPFGNQPQHF.

This clone was counted once. The chain joins TRBV9 to TRBJ2-7; TRBD1 aligns across 7 bases. The germline CDR1 and CDR2 sequences are SGDLS and YYNGEE. The CDR3 is 13 amino acids. The V and J ends lost 0 bases and 6 bases, in that order; junction bases with no gene match: 3. The CDR3 DNA is TGTGCCAGCAGCGTAGGACAGGGACGCGAGCAGTACTTC. Its translation: CASSVGQGREQYF. Full variable domain (remainder filled in from reference TRBV9 and TRBJ2-7): DSGVTQTPKHLITATGQRVTLRCSPRSGDLSVYWYQQSLDQGLQFLIQYYNGEERAKGNILERFSAQQFPDLHSELNLSSLELGDSALYFCASSVGQGREQYFGPGTRLTVT.